Shown below are 3 T cell receptor beta chains from a single sample sequenced in a study of control samples from healthy donors and cancer patients (dated by TCRdb to the early 2020s). Library method: the immunoSEQ multiplex PCR assay. The clones in this table, taken by TCRdb from immuneACCESS, are in-frame only. Not every clone is retained; where verified, under half of the shortfall comes from an unresolved V gene, and the cause of the rest is unknown. For this sample the table gives 150,000 to 200,000 clones, of which around 89% were detected only once. 1.2% to 1.5% of the sample rests with the top ten. Material: blood. Receptors originate from a woman aged 45-65 years in good health.

With respect to this clone: In the same sample, other DNA sequences code for this CDR3. This chain connects TRBV18 to TRBJ1-2, with D hard to call. Germline V lookup: CDR1 KGHSH, CDR2 LQKENI. This CDR3 is 13 amino acids long. With 0 bases removed from V and 5 bases from J, the gap between germline ends came to 7 bases. The CDR3 loop reads CASSPPGNYGYTF. CDR3 in DNA: TGTGCCAGCTCACCACCGGGGAATTATGGCTACACCTTC.

This rearrangement joins TRBV30 to TRBJ1-1, with D possibly TRBD1 on 6 matching bases. This CDR3 has 15 residues. The V gene lost 3 bases and the J gene lost 9 bases, with 23 bases spanning the gap. Germline CDR1 reads GTSNPN; CDR2 reads SVGIG (reference sequence). CDR3 nucleotides: TGTGCCTGGAGAGAGAATGGGGGCGCGCATCTGAAAGCTTTCTTT. Amino acids: CAWRENGGAHLKAFF. The complete variable domain, with remaining parts taken from reference TRBV30 and TRBJ1-1, reads SQTIHQWPATLVQPVGSPLSLECTVEGTSNPNLYWYRQAAGRGLQLLFYSVGIGQISSEVPQNLSASRPQDRQFILSSKKLLLSDSGFYLCAWRENGGAHLKAFFGQGTRLTVV.

The CDR3 loop is CASSWGRTSNQPQHF. In nucleotides, the CDR3 is TGTGCCAGCAGTTGGGGCAGGACTAGCAATCAGCCCCAGCATTTT. The rearrangement links TRBV28 to TRBJ1-5, with D possibly matching TRBD1 (5 bases). The CDR3 consists of 15 residues. V dropped 4 bases and J dropped 0 bases, with 10 bases sitting between them. Germline V gives CDR1 MDHEN, CDR2 SYDVKM.